Below are 25 T cell receptor beta chains sequenced from a single sample in a study of cytomegalovirus exposure and HLA in healthy donors. The PCR had 60 Vbeta and 13 Jbeta primers. Only in-frame clones appear in the TCRdb table, and some are missing; sequencing was by immunoSEQ multiplex PCR. Among approximately 140,000 clones listed, 61% were seen once. The sequenced sample consisted of PBMCs. The receptors stem from a male donor in good health and CMV-seronegative.

V gene TRBV6-5 combines with J gene TRBJ2-7; TRBD1 aligns across 7 bases. Germline-derived CDR1 and CDR2 are MNHEY and SVGAGI. After removal of 5 bases from V and 2 bases from J, the junction contained 9 bases not matched to a gene. The CDR3 consists of 15 residues. The CDR3 here is CASSASGTATYEQYF. The CDR3 DNA sequence: TGTGCCAGCAGTGCTTCCGGGACAGCAACCTACGAGCAGTACTTC.

The chain uses TRBV10-3 and TRBJ2-5; D is perhaps TRBD2 (6 bases). The CDR3 loop spans 13 amino acids. The V and J ends lost 2 bases and 3 bases respectively, with 7 bases between them. CDR1 and CDR2 from the germline V gene are ENHRY and SYGVKD. CDR3 nucleotide sequence: TGTGCCATCAGTGAGGGACTAAAAGAGACCCAGTACTTC. It yields the protein CAISEGLKETQYF.

The rearrangement links TRBV30 to TRBJ2-7, with a possible D match to TRBD2 (6 bases). This CDR3 contains 14 residues. V was pared by 2 bases and J by 9 bases, with 20 bases between. The V gene's germline CDR1 is GTSNPN and CDR2 SVGIG (reference sequence). The CDR3 loop reads CAWSSWGRRGGQYF. The CDR3 coding sequence is TGTGCCTGGAGTTCATGGGGGAGGAGGGGAGGGCAGTACTTC.

V gene TRBV7-8 combines with J gene TRBJ2-7; 8 bases are shared with TRBD2. CDR1 and CDR2 (germline): SGHVS, FQNEAQ. The ends lost 5 bases at V and 5 bases at J; junction bases unmatched: 14. The CDR3 is 16 residues long. The CDR3 DNA reads TGTGCCAGCAGCCTACGCTCGGGGGGCGGGGGGAACGAGCAGTACTTC. Its translation is CASSLRSGGGGNEQYF.

The rearrangement joins TRBV11-1 to TRBJ1-6, with D unresolved. The germline CDR1 and CDR2 sequences are SGHAT and FQDESV (reference sequence). The CDR3 consists of 15 residues. Trimming pared 5 bases from V and 8 bases from J, leaving 16 bases between. Written as DNA, the CDR3 is TGTGCCAGCAGCCCTCGCTCCCCCGCGGATTCACCCCTCCACTTT. This codes for CASSPRSPADSPLHF.

This clone was seen a handful of times. CDR3 coding DNA: TGTGCCAGCGCCGGGACAGCGACCCACGGGACTAATGAAAAACTGTTTTTT. It translates to CASAGTATHGTNEKLFF. The V call is TRBV7-2, the J call TRBJ1-4, with 7 positions matching TRBD1. Germline V gives CDR1 SGHTA, CDR2 FQGNSA. Trimming at V came to 8 bases and at J to 2 bases, leaving 14 bases not matched to a gene. There are 17 residues in the CDR3.

V gene TRBV10-3 combines with J gene TRBJ1-6, with no clear D. The CDR3 runs to 13 residues. In germline, CDR1 is ENHRY, CDR2 SYGVKD. V lost 10 bases, J lost 5 bases, and 12 bases lay in between. For the CDR3, the DNA is TGTGCCACCGGCGTAGGAGATAATTCACCCCTCCACTTT. Protein: CATGVGDNSPLHF.

The CDR3 reads CASSVASGVTDTQYF. In nucleotides, the CDR3 is TGTGCCAGCAGCGTAGCTAGCGGGGTCACAGATACGCAGTATTTT. The V call is TRBV9, the J call TRBJ2-3; 9 positions match TRBD2. This CDR3 spans 15 amino acids. CDR1 and CDR2 from the germline V gene are SGDLS and YYNGEE. The V gene end was trimmed by 0 bases and the J gene end by 2 bases; junction bases not matched to a gene: 1.

The chain joins TRBV30 to TRBJ2-7; the D gene is possibly TRBD2 (7 bases). This CDR3 comprises 14 residues. Trimming shortened V by 1 base and J by 3 bases, and 13 bases separated the two germline ends. Germline-derived CDR1 and CDR2 are GTSNPN and SVGIG (reference sequence). The CDR3 here is CAWSGRGGDYEQYF. Here the CDR3 DNA reads TGTGCCTGGAGTGGTAGGGGGGGTGACTACGAGCAGTACTTC.

The V and J genes are TRBV6-1 and TRBJ1-5; D not resolved. The CDR3 sequence is 14 residues long. The germline V and J ends were trimmed by 7 bases and 4 bases, with 14 bases remaining between them. Germline CDR1 is MNHNS and CDR2 is SASEGT. CDR3 DNA sequence: TGTGCCAGCAAGAGGTCGGCGCTTAATCAGCCCCAGCATTTT. Encoded protein: CASKRSALNQPQHF.

The V gene is TRBV29-1, the J gene TRBJ2-5; 9 bases match TRBD1. The length of the CDR3 is 11 residues. J gave up 6 bases and V 8 bases, and 4 bases lay outside the gene matches. Germline CDR1 is SQVTM and CDR2 is ANQGSEA. CDR3 in amino acids: CSTGGMKTQYF. CDR3 nucleotides: TGCAGCACAGGGGGCATGAAGACCCAGTACTTC.

This chain links TRBV7-6 with TRBJ2-3, with 9 bases fitting TRBD2. Germline assignment: CDR1 SGHVS and CDR2 FNYEAQ. With V trimmed by 0 bases and J by 5 bases, 9 bases remained unmatched. This CDR3 comprises 17 residues. The CDR3 DNA sequence: TGTGCCAGCAGCTTAGCTTATGGCGGGGGGGCGGGAGATACGCAGTATTTT. It codes for CASSLAYGGGAGDTQYF.

This clone was seen just once. The chain has TRBV4-2 and TRBJ2-7; 9 positions agree with TRBD1. CDR1 and CDR2 (germline): LGHNA, YNFKEQ. The junction had 19 bases not matched to a gene; V was cut back by 6 bases and J by 1 base. This CDR3 is 19 amino acids long. The CDR3, as DNA: TGTGCCAGCAGTCCATTAAACAGGGGGCGACTTACCATTTCCTACGAGCAGTACTTC. As protein: CASSPLNRGRLTISYEQYF.

The chain couples TRBV7-2 to TRBJ2-7; D may be TRBD1 (5 bases). The CDR3 totals 15 residues. Trimming removed 1 base at V and 4 bases at J, with 14 bases between. Germline V gene sequence: CDR1 SGHTA, CDR2 FQGNSA. The chain's CDR3 is CASSLGSGLFYEQYF. CDR3 sequence (DNA): TGTGCCAGCAGCTTAGGTTCAGGGCTCTTTTACGAGCAGTACTTC. Filled out from reference TRBV7-2 and TRBJ2-7, the complete variable domain reads GAGVSQSPSNKVTEKGKDVELRCDPISGHTALYWYRQSLGQGLEFLIYFQGNSAPDKSGLPSDRFSAERTGGSVSTLTIQRTQQEDSAVYLCASSLGSGLFYEQYFGPGTRLTVT.

This clone came up a few times. This sequence joins TRBV18 and TRBJ2-3, with 10 nucleotides matching TRBD2. Germline assignment: CDR1 KGHSH and CDR2 LQKENI. V shed 3 bases and J 4 bases; nucleotides not matched to a gene: 7. The CDR3 sequence is 16 residues long. CDR3 nucleotides: TGTGCCAGCTCACCCGGCCTAGCGGGGGTTTCAGATACGCAGTATTTT. It specifies CASSPGLAGVSDTQYF.

This clone appeared a few times. The gene calls are TRBV27 and TRBJ1-5; no clear D gene. The CDR3 sequence is 15 residues long. Germline assignment: CDR1 MNHEY and CDR2 SMNVEV (reference sequence). V lost 0 bases and J lost 0, with 6 bases in between. As DNA, the CDR3 is TGTGCCAGCAGTTTATCCCGTTATAGCAATCAGCCCCAGCATTTT. Amino acids: CASSLSRYSNQPQHF.

The chain couples TRBV5-3 to TRBJ1-4, with 7 bases fitting TRBD1. TRBV5-3 is given ORF status, its function remaining uncertain. Trimming removed 8 bases from V and 6 bases from J; junction bases left unmatched: 4. This CDR3 has 12 amino acids. This CDR3 is CASDRVYEKLFF. In DNA form, the CDR3 reads TGTGCCAGCGACAGGGTGTATGAAAAACTGTTTTTT.

The gene calls are TRBV4-1 and TRBJ1-1, with TRBD1 as a possible D gene (6 bases). Germline V gives CDR1 MGHRA, CDR2 YSYEKL. The V end lost 1 base, the J end lost 0 bases, and 12 bases lay between the germline ends. The CDR3 is 16 amino acids. The CDR3 protein is CASSQVSGAMNTEAFF. In nucleotides, the CDR3 is TGCGCCAGCAGCCAAGTGTCAGGGGCCATGAACACTGAAGCTTTCTTT.

This clone was counted only a few times. The CDR3 DNA follows: TGTGCCAGCAGTGATGCGGGGACTAGCACAGATACGCAGTATTTT. Translation: CASSDAGTSTDTQYF. The chain has TRBV2 and TRBJ2-3; tentatively, D is TRBD2 (6 bases). The germline CDR1 and CDR2 sequences are SNHLY and FYNNEI. This CDR3 region has 15 residues. Deletions cut 3 bases from V and 0 bases from J, with 10 bases between.

V usage is TRBV21-1 and J usage is TRBJ2-5; the table gives TRBD1 as D, unverified against the DNA. With the DNA end fitting TRBJ2-7 better, the J assignment may be wrong. TRBV21-1 is a pseudogene. The CDR3 extends over 18 amino acids. The CDR3 sequence: CASSLSDATGKTSYEQYF. The CDR3 DNA is TGTGCCAGCAGCCTATCCGACGCGACAGGGAAGACCTCCTACGAGCAGTACTTC.

The chain links TRBV6-1 to TRBJ1-4; the D gene is possibly TRBD1 (6 bases). V was clipped by 5 bases and J by 9 bases, with 13 bases between them. The germline CDR1 and CDR2 sequences are MNHNS and SASEGT. The CDR3 has 13 residues. CDR3 sequence: CASSLQGYQKLFF. As DNA, the CDR3 is TGTGCCAGCAGTCTACAGGGATATCAAAAACTGTTTTTT.

The V call is TRBV7-3, the J call TRBJ1-2, with 7 nucleotides matching TRBD1. The V and J ends lost 6 bases and 6 bases, in that order; junction bases with no gene match: 1. The CDR3 extends over 11 amino acids. Germline V gives CDR1 SGHTA, CDR2 FQGTGA. CDR3 in DNA: TGTGCCAGCAGGACAGGGAATGGCTACACCTTC. Translated: CASRTGNGYTF.

V and J are TRBV18 and TRBJ2-3; 11 bases are a match to TRBD2. The trim removed 5 bases at V and 3 bases at J, leaving 10 bases unmatched. The germline V gene has CDR1 KGHSH and CDR2 LQKENI. The length of the CDR3 is 17 residues. The CDR3, as DNA: TGTGCCAGCTCATCCACACTAGCGGGGGTTGGTACAGATACGCAGTATTTT. It specifies CASSSTLAGVGTDTQYF.

The sample holds a few counts of this clone. The genes are TRBV30 and TRBJ1-2; 8 bases are a match to TRBD1. CDR1 GTSNPN and CDR2 SVGIG come from the germline V gene (reference sequence). Trimming removed 1 base from V and 6 bases from J; junction bases left unmatched: 16. CDR3 length: 17 residues. The CDR3 DNA sequence: TGTGCCTGGAGTGCCCTAATAGGACAGGGAACAGTGCATGGCTACACCTTC. Encoded protein: CAWSALIGQGTVHGYTF.

J is TRBJ1-1 and V is TRBV5-1; TRBD1 matches at 7 bases. V lost 0 bases and J lost 5; bases outside the gene matches: 7. The CDR3 runs to 15 residues. Germline CDR1 SGHRS, CDR2 YFSETQ. The CDR3: CASSLARAGGTEAFF. The CDR3 bases are TGCGCCAGCAGCTTGGCCCGGGCAGGGGGTACTGAAGCTTTCTTT.